This paragraph covers one T cell receptor (beta chain) sequence. The antigen is unknown. With 60 Vbeta and 13 Jbeta primers, the PCR was carried out. Sequenced by immunoSEQ multiplex PCR; TCRdb stores in-frame clones only, minus some. The sample carries 180,000 or so clones, around 81% recorded once. These data belong to a study of cytomegalovirus exposure and HLA in healthy donors. Germline V gene lookup returns CDR1 SGHAT and CDR2 FQNNGV. CDR3 size: 19 residues. V shed 5 bases and J 3 bases; nucleotides not matched to a gene: 16. General study points: Association with HLA alleles at 0.05 false discovery rate was found for about 17,000 TCR beta sequences in a later analysis. An analysis was carried out at a later point. It showed that HLA-associated TCR beta chains were more clonally expanded than equally common non-associated chains. Within an earlier analysis, most TCR beta V segments proved productive either about 90% or about 30% of the time.

The chain uses TRBV11-2 and TRBJ2-1, with 10 bases fitting TRBD2. The source material was PBMCs. The receptor comes from a young woman in good health and CMV-seropositive. The CDR3 DNA follows: TGTGCCAGCAGCCACCCCATGGAGCGGGGGGGTGGGAACTACAATGAGCAGTTCTTC. Translated, it gives CASSHPMERGGGNYNEQFF. Full variable domain (outside the CDR3, taken from reference TRBV11-2 and TRBJ2-1): EAGVAQSPRYKIIEKRQSVAFWCNPISGHATLYWYQQILGQGPKLLIQFQNNGVVDDSQLPKDRFSAERLKGVDSTLKIQPAKLEDSAVYLCASSHPMERGGGNYNEQFFGPGTRLTVL.